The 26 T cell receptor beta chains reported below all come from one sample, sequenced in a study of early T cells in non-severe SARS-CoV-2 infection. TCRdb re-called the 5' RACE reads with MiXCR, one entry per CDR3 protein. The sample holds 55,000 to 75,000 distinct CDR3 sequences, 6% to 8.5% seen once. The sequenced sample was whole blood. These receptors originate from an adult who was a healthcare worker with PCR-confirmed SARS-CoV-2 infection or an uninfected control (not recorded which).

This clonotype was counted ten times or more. The CDR3 bases are TGTGCCAGCAGTTTCCCTCCGGACAGGGGCGGCACCGGGGAGCTGTTTTTT. This sequence encodes CASSFPPDRGGTGELFF. This chain links TRBV28 with TRBJ2-2; TRBD1 aligns across 9 bases. Trimming removed 3 bases from V and 4 bases from J; junction bases left unmatched: 9. The CDR3 is made up of 17 amino acids. Germline V gene sequence: CDR1 MDHEN, CDR2 SYDVKM.

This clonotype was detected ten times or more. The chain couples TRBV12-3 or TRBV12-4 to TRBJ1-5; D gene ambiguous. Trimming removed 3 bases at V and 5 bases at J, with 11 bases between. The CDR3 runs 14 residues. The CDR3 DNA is TGTGCCAGCAGTTTCTCCTCAGGCTATCAGCCCCAGCATTTT. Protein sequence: CASSFSSGYQPQHF.

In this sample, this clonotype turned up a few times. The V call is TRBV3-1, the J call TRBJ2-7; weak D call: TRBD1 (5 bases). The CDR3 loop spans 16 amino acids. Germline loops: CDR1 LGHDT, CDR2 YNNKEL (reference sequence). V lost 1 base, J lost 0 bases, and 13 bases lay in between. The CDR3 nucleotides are TGTGCCAGCAGCCAAGGATGGAACAGGTACTCCTACGAGCAGTACTTC. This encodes CASSQGWNRYSYEQYF.

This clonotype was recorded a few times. CDR3 bases: TGTGCCAGCAGTTTAACCGGGACCGAGCAGTACTTC. Translation: CASSLTGTEQYF. The rearrangement uses TRBV28 and TRBJ2-7, with D perhaps given as TRBD1 or TRBD2 (5 bases each). The germline V gene has CDR1 MDHEN and CDR2 SYDVKM. V was trimmed by 2 bases and J by 6 bases, leaving 8 bases between them. The CDR3 consists of 12 residues.

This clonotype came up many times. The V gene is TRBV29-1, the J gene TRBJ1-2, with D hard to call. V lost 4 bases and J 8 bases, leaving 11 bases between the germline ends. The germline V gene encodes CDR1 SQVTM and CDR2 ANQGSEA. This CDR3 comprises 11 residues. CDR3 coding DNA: TGCAGCGTTGGAGGAGGGTACGGCTACACCTTC. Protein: CSVGGGYGYTF.

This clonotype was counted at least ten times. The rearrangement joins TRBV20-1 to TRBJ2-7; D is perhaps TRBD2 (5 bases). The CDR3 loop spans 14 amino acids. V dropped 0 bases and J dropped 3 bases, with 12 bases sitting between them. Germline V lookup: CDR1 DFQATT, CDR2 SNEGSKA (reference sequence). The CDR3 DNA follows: TGCAGTGCTAGAGATGAGGGAACTAGCTACGAGCAGTACTTC. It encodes CSARDEGTSYEQYF.

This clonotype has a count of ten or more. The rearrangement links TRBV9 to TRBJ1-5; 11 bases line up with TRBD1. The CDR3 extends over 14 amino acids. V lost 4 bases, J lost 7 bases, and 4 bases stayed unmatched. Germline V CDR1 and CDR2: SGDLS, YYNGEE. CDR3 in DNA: TGTGCCAGCAGCCGGACAGGGGGCGAGCAGCCCCAGCATTTT. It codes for CASSRTGGEQPQHF.

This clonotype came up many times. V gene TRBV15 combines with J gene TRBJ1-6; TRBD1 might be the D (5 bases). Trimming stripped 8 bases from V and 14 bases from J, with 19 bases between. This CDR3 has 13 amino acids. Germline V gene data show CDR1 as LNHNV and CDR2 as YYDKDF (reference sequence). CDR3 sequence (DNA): TGTGCCACCCAACGCGGGGCCACTCCATCCCTCCACTTT. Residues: CATQRGATPSLHF.

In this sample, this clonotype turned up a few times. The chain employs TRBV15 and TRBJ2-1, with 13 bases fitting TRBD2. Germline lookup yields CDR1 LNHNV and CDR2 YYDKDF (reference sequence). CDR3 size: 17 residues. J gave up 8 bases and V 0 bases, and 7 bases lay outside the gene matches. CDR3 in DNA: TGTGCCACCAGCAGAGATCTAGGACTAGCGGGAGTTGATGAGCAGTTCTTC. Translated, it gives CATSRDLGLAGVDEQFF.

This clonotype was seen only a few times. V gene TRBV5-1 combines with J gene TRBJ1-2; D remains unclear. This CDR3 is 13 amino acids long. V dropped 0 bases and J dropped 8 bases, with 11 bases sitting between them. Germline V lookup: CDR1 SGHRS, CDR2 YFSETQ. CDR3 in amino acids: CASSLEGAVGYTF. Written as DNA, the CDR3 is TGCGCCAGCAGCTTGGAAGGCGCTGTCGGCTACACCTTC.

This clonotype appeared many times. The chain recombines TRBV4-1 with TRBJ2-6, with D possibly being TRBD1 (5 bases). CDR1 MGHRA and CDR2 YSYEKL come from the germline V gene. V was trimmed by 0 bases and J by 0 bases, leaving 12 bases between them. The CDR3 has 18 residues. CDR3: CASSQERTLSSGANVLTF. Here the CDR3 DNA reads TGCGCCAGCAGCCAAGAACGGACACTCAGCTCTGGGGCCAACGTCCTGACTTTC.

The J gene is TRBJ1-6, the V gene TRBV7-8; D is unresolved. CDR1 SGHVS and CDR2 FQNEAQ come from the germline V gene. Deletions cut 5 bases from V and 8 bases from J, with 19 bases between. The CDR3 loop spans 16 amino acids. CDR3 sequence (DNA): TGTGCCAGCAGCCCGCGTACCGGAGCGGACTATTCACCCCTCCACTTT. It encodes CASSPRTGADYSPLHF.

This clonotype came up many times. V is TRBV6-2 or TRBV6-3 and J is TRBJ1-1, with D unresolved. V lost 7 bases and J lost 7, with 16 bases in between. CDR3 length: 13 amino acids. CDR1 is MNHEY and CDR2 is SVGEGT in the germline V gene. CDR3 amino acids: CASNRPGALEAFF. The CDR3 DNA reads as TGTGCCAGCAATCGGCCGGGAGCCCTTGAAGCTTTCTTT.

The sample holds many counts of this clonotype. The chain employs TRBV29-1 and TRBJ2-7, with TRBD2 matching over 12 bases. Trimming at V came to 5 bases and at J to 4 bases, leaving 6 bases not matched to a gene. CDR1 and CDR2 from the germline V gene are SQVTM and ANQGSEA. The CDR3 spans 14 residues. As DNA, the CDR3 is TGCAGCGTTACCGGGACTAGCGGGTGGTACGAGCAGTACTTC. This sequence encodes CSVTGTSGWYEQYF.

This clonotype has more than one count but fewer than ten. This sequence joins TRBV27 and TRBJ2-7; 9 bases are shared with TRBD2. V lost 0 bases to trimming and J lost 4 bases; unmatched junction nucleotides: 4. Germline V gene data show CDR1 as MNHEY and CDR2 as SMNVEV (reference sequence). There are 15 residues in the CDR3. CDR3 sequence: CASSLSSGGIYEQYF. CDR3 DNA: TGTGCCAGCAGTTTATCTAGCGGGGGTATTTACGAGCAGTACTTC.

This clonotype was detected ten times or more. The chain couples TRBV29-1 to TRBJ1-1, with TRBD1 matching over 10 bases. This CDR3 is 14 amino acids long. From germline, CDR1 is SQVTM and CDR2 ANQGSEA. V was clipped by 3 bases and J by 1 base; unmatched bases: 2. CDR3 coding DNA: TGCAGCGTTGAGGGGGACAGGGGGAACACTGAAGCTTTCTTT. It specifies CSVEGDRGNTEAFF.

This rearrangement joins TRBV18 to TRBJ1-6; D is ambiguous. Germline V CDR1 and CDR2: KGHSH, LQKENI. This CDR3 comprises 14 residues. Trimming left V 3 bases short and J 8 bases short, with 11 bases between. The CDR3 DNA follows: TGTGCCAGCTCACCGGACTTAGGTTATTCACCCCTCCACTTT. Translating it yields CASSPDLGYSPLHF.

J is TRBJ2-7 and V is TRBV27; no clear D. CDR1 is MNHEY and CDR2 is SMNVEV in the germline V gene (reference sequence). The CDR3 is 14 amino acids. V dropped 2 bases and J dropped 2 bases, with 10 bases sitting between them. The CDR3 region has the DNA TGTGCCAGCAGTTTACAAGAAGGTCCCTACGAGCAGTACTTC. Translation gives CASSLQEGPYEQYF.

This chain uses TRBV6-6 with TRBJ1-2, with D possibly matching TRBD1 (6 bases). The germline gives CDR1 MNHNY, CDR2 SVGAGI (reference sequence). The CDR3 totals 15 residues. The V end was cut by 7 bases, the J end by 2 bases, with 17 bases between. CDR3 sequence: CASTLGGGINYGYTF. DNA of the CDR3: TGTGCCAGCACCCTGGGCGGGGGCATCAACTATGGCTACACCTTC.

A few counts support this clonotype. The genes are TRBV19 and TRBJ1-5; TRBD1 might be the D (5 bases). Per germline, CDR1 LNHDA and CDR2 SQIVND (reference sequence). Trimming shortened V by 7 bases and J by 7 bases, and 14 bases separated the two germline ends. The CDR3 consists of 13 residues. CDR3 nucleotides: TGTGCCAGTAATGCAGGGAATCGGCAGCCCCAGCATTTT. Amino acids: CASNAGNRQPQHF.

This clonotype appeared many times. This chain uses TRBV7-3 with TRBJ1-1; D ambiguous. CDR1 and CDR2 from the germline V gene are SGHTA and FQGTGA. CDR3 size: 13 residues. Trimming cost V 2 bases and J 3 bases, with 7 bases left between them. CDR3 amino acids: CASSLYSHTEAFF. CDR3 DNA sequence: TGTGCCAGCAGCTTATACTCGCACACTGAAGCTTTCTTT.

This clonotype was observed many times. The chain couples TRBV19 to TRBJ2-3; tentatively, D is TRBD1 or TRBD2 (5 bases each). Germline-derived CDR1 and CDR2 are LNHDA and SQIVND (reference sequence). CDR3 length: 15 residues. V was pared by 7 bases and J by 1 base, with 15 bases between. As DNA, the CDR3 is TGTGCCAGTACCTGGGACCGGCATCGCACAGATACGCAGTATTTT. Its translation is CASTWDRHRTDTQYF.

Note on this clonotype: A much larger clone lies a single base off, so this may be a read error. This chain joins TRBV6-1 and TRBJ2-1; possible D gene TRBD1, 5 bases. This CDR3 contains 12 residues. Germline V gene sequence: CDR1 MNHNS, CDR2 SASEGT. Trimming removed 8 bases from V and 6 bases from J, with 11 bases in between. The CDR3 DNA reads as TGTGCCAGCTTCCAGGGTTCCAATGAGCAGTTCTTC. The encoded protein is CASFQGSNEQFF.

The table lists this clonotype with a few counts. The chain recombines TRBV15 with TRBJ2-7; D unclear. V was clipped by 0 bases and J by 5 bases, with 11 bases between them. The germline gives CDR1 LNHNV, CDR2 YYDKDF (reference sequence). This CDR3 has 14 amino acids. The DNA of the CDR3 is TGTGCCACCAGCAGAGATCCCTCGCCGGACGAGCAGTACTTC. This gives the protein CATSRDPSPDEQYF.

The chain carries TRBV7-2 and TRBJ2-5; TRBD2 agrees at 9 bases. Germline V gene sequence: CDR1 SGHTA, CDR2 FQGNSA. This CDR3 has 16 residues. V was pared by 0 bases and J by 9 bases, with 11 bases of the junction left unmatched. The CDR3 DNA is TGTGCCAGCAGCTTAGCGCTGGGGCGGGAGGGATCACCCCAGTACTTC. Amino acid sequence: CASSLALGREGSPQYF.

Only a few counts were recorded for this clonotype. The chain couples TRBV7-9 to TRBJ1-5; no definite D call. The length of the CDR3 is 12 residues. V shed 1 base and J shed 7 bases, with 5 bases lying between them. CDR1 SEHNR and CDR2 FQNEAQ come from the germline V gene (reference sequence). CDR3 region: CASSLDLQPQHF. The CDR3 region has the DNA TGTGCCAGCAGCTTAGATCTCCAGCCCCAGCATTTT.